What follows is one T cell receptor beta chain and its context. CDR3 size: 15 residues. J lost 0 bases, V lost 6 bases, and 4 bases had no gene match. In germline, CDR1 is SQVTM, CDR2 ANQGSEA. cDNA reverse transcribed from extracted RNA served as the sequencing template. Here immunoSEQ multiplex PCR was the method, and the copy in TCRdb shows in-frame clones only, minus some. The table records around 200,000 clones, 60% to 70% of them present only once. Sample treatment: oral pan-JAK inhibitor, 5-10 mg twice daily. This sample is part of a study of CD8+ T cells in alopecia areata. J is TRBJ2-1 and V is TRBV29-1; 11 bases fit TRBD2. The sequenced sample was CD4+ T cells sorted from blood, obtained at week 4, from a patient treated with tofacitinib. The sequence was collected from a human donor with alopecia areata. DNA of the CDR3: TGCAGCGTCACGCTAGCGGGGGGCTCCTACAATGAGCAGTTCTTC. It translates to CSVTLAGGSYNEQFF.